The 30 T cell receptor beta chains presented below share a single source sample, sequenced in a study of molecular identifiers for immune sequencing clone quantification. MiXCR was run by TCRdb on the PCR reads, yielding one entry per CDR3 protein. This repertoire shows a few hundred thousand distinct CDR3 sequences, about 20% found once; its top ten account for about 0.78%. The specimen was naive CD8+ T cells from blood, with Jurkat cell RNA spiked in. Subset noted: FACS-sorted CD8+CD4-CCR7+CD45RA+ naive T cells. Receptors originate from a human donor in good health. Some libraries in this study had Jurkat cell RNA spiked in.

This clonotype was observed at least ten times. The chain uses TRBV12-3 or TRBV12-4 and TRBJ1-1; no definite D call. Trimming pared 3 bases from V and 8 bases from J, leaving 10 bases between. The CDR3 loop spans 12 amino acids. CDR3 coding DNA: TGTGCCAGCAGTTTTAGGTCGTCCGAAGCTTTCTTT. This encodes CASSFRSSEAFF.

The sample holds many counts of this clonotype. The chain uses TRBV19 and TRBJ2-6, with D unclear. This CDR3 contains 15 residues. Per the germline V gene, CDR1 is LNHDA and CDR2 is SQIVND (reference sequence). V lost 5 bases and J lost 0, with 8 bases in between. CDR3 amino acids: CASSLTVSGANVLTF. The CDR3 DNA reads TGTGCCAGTAGTCTTACCGTCTCTGGGGCCAACGTCCTGACTTTC.

This clonotype was recorded at least ten times. This rearrangement joins TRBV20-1 to TRBJ2-1; no definite D call. The length of the CDR3 is 13 residues. CDR1 is DFQATT, CDR2 SNEGSKA, per germline (reference sequence). Trimming removed 1 base at V and 1 base at J, with 5 bases between. The CDR3, as DNA: TGCAGTGCTAGAGTGCCTTCCTACAATGAGCAGTTCTTC. This encodes CSARVPSYNEQFF.

On this clonotype itself: A much larger clone is a single base away; this may be a read error. The chain joins TRBV19 to TRBJ2-2; 11 bases map to TRBD2. The CDR3 length is 15 residues. The germline CDR1 and CDR2 sequences are LNHDA and SQIVND (reference sequence). The CDR3 here is CASGTSGSETGEPFF. CDR3 nucleotide sequence: TGTGCCAGTGGAACTAGCGGGAGCGAAACCGGGGAGCCGTTTTTT.

The table lists this clonotype with many counts. The gene calls are TRBV20-1 and TRBJ1-4; 7 bases fit TRBD1. Germline assignment: CDR1 DFQATT and CDR2 SNEGSKA (reference sequence). J was trimmed by 6 bases and V by 6 bases; bases with no gene match: 10. This CDR3 is built from 14 residues. Here the CDR3 DNA reads TGCAGTGCGCAGCCGGGACAGAAGGATGAAAAACTGTTTTTT. Its protein is CSAQPGQKDEKLFF.

This clonotype was seen repeatedly, ten times or more. This chain links TRBV18 with TRBJ2-7; D assignment may be TRBD1 or TRBD2 (5 bases each). The germline CDR1 and CDR2 sequences are KGHSH and LQKENI. Trimming took 8 bases from V and 0 from J, leaving 17 bases between them. The length of the CDR3 is 15 residues. CDR3 DNA sequence: TGTGCCAGCAGCCCGGGGACCTCGAGCTCCTACGAGCAGTACTTC. Translated: CASSPGTSSSYEQYF.

In this sample, this clonotype turned up a few times. The chain joins TRBV7-9 to TRBJ2-7, with unresolved D. CDR3 length: 15 residues. Trimming shortened V by 5 bases and J by 0 bases, and 14 bases separated the two germline ends. Looked up from germline, CDR1 is SEHNR and CDR2 is FQNEAQ (reference sequence). The CDR3 DNA sequence: TGTGCCAGCAGCCCGTTTGGTGGGCTCTCCTACGAGCAGTACTTC. Protein: CASSPFGGLSYEQYF.

In its sample, this clonotype was seen many times. The CDR3 region has the DNA TGTGCCAGCACCCTAGGGGGAACCGGGACTAGGGTCGCAGATACGCAGTATTTT. This encodes CASTLGGTGTRVADTQYF. The genes are TRBV7-8 and TRBJ2-3; TRBD2 matches 8 bases. The ends lost 7 bases at V and 4 bases at J; junction bases unmatched: 19. Per germline, CDR1 SGHVS and CDR2 FQNEAQ. This CDR3 is built from 18 residues.

This clonotype has a handful of counts. This chain uses TRBV9 with TRBJ1-1, with a weak D call TRBD1 (6 bases). The V end was cut by 3 bases, the J end by 1 base, with 16 bases between. The V gene's germline CDR1 is SGDLS and CDR2 YYNGEE. The CDR3 totals 16 residues. The CDR3 coding sequence is TGTGCCAGCAGCGCCGCACCCGGACAGACGAACACTGAAGCTTTCTTT. This translates into CASSAAPGQTNTEAFF.

This clonotype was seen many times. The chain carries TRBV25-1 and TRBJ2-7; 7 nucleotides line up with TRBD1. This CDR3 comprises 13 residues. The germline gives CDR1 MGHDK, CDR2 SYGVNS. Trimming removed 6 bases from V and 4 bases from J; junction bases left unmatched: 6. The CDR3 loop reads CASRVPGGYEQYF. CDR3 in DNA: TGTGCCAGCAGGGTCCCAGGGGGTTACGAGCAGTACTTC.

V is TRBV7-9 and J is TRBJ1-5; 7 bases agree with TRBD1. The CDR3 length is 15 residues. Germline V gives CDR1 SEHNR, CDR2 FQNEAQ (reference sequence). The V gene end was trimmed by 5 bases and the J gene end by 3 bases; junction bases not matched to a gene: 7. The CDR3 spells CASSPTGFDNQPQHF. CDR3 sequence (DNA): TGTGCCAGCAGCCCGACAGGGTTTGACAATCAGCCCCAGCATTTT.

CDR3 amino acids: CASSQERELAVYNEQFF. CDR3 bases: TGCGCCAGCAGCCAAGAGAGGGAGCTAGCGGTATACAATGAGCAGTTCTTC. This chain connects TRBV4-3 to TRBJ2-1, with 7 bases lining up with TRBD2. In germline, CDR1 is LGHNA, CDR2 YSLEER. V was clipped by 0 bases and J by 4 bases; unmatched bases: 9. The CDR3 sequence is 17 residues long.

This clonotype was found many times. This sequence joins TRBV2 and TRBJ2-1, with 13 bases aligning to TRBD2. The CDR3 extends over 17 amino acids. Germline CDR1 SNHLY, CDR2 FYNNEI. V dropped 5 bases and J dropped 0; count of bases not matched to a gene: 4. The CDR3 DNA reads as TGTGCCAGCAGTACCAGACTAGCGGGGGGCTCCTACAATGAGCAGTTCTTC. Translated: CASSTRLAGGSYNEQFF.

This chain joins TRBV3-1 and TRBJ2-3, with TRBD2 as a possible D gene (5 bases). This CDR3 is built from 16 residues. Germline V gene data show CDR1 as LGHDT and CDR2 as YNNKEL (reference sequence). V gave up 2 bases and J gave up 0 bases, with 12 bases separating them. CDR3 residues: CASSQLDGVSTDTQYF. The DNA for the CDR3 is TGTGCCAGCAGCCAACTGGACGGGGTAAGCACAGATACGCAGTATTTT.

This clonotype has more than one count but fewer than ten. V is TRBV27 and J is TRBJ1-1, with 9 positions matching TRBD1. This CDR3 is built from 15 residues. Germline V CDR1 and CDR2: MNHEY, SMNVEV (reference sequence). Trimming cost V 5 bases and J 6 bases; bases outside gene matches: 10. In DNA form, the CDR3 reads TGTGCCAGCAGTCTGTTGGGACAGGGACTATCTGAAGCTTTCTTT. Its protein is CASSLLGQGLSEAFF.

A few counts support this clonotype. The rearrangement joins TRBV11-2 to TRBJ2-1, with 10 positions matching TRBD2. Germline trimming cut 2 bases from V and 8 bases from J; bases unmatched to any gene: 6. The CDR3 runs to 15 residues. CDR1 SGHAT and CDR2 FQNNGV come from the germline V gene. This CDR3 is CASSLLSGGGDEQFF. The CDR3 nucleotides are TGTGCCAGCAGCTTACTCAGCGGGGGGGGCGATGAGCAGTTCTTC.

This clonotype was detected many times. The rearrangement uses TRBV20-1 and TRBJ2-1; 8 bases are shared with TRBD1. Per the germline V gene, CDR1 is DFQATT and CDR2 is SNEGSKA (reference sequence). The CDR3 is made up of 14 amino acids. CDR3 nucleotides: TGCAGGGCAAACCGGGACAGGTTCGATGGTGAGCAGTTCTTC. Protein sequence: CRANRDRFDGEQFF.

The CDR3 here is CASSTGTGNPNTEAFF. The CDR3 nucleotides read TGTGCCAGCAGCACGGGGACAGGGAACCCGAACACTGAAGCTTTCTTT. The J gene is TRBJ1-1, the V gene TRBV5-4; TRBD1 matches at 9 bases. The germline V gene has CDR1 SGHNT and CDR2 YYREEE (reference sequence). The CDR3 covers 16 residues. Trimming took 4 bases from V and 1 from J; bases not matched to a gene: 8.

This clonotype was counted many times. The gene calls are TRBV28 and TRBJ2-4; possibly TRBD2 for D (7 bases). Germline V gives CDR1 MDHEN, CDR2 SYDVKM. There are 18 residues in the CDR3. Trimming shortened V by 5 bases and J by 0 bases, and 20 bases separated the two germline ends. This chain's CDR3 is CASSLRGGSPLAKNIQYF. CDR3 nucleotide sequence: TGTGCCAGCAGTCTCCGCGGGGGCAGCCCACTAGCCAAAAACATTCAGTACTTC. The full variable domain, completed using reference TRBV28 and TRBJ2-4, is DVKVTQSSRYLVKRTGEKVFLECVQDMDHENMFWYRQDPGLGLRLIYFSYDVKMKEKGDIPEGYSVSREKKERFSLILESASTNQTSMYLCASSLRGGSPLAKNIQYFGAGTRLSVL.

Remarks on this clonotype: A much larger clone lies one base from this, so it may be a read error. The chain carries TRBV5-3 and TRBJ2-3; D is perhaps TRBD2 (6 bases). TRBV5-3 is given ORF status, its function remaining uncertain. This CDR3 is 15 amino acids long. The CDR3 sequence is CASSLEGPHPDTQYF. Written as DNA, the CDR3 is TGTGCCAGCAGCTTGGAGGGGCCGCATCCAGATACGCAGTATTTT.

The rearrangement links TRBV11-2 to TRBJ2-3; possibly TRBD2 for D (6 bases). The CDR3 is made up of 15 amino acids. Germline V gene lookup returns CDR1 SGHAT and CDR2 FQNNGV. The V end lost 4 bases, the J end lost 4 bases, and 15 bases lay between the germline ends. The CDR3 spells CASSSGGEASDTQYF. The CDR3 DNA sequence: TGTGCCAGCAGCTCGGGCGGGGAGGCCTCAGATACGCAGTATTTT.

Note on this clonotype: A much larger clonotype is one base distant, so this may be a read error. The CDR3 sequence: CASSLLAGTAETQFF. CDR3 coding DNA: TGTGCCAGCAGTTTACTCGCAGGAACTGCAGAGACCCAGTTCTTC. V gene TRBV12-3 or TRBV12-4 combines with J gene TRBJ2-5, with D hard to call. The DNA end favors TRBJ2-1, so the J call may be wrong. This CDR3 comprises 15 residues.

This clonotype was counted between two and nine times. The chain recombines TRBV28 with TRBJ1-1, with 8 positions matching TRBD1. J gave up 1 base and V 4 bases, and 2 bases lay outside the gene matches. From germline, CDR1 is MDHEN and CDR2 SYDVKM. The CDR3 loop spans 14 amino acids. The chain's CDR3 is CASSWDRPNTEAFF. The CDR3 bases are TGTGCCAGCAGTTGGGACAGGCCGAACACTGAAGCTTTCTTT.

J is TRBJ2-1 and V is TRBV6-5; TRBD1 matches 8 bases. The CDR3 runs 15 residues. Trimming removed 2 bases from V and 8 bases from J; junction bases left unmatched: 8. Germline loops: CDR1 MNHEY, CDR2 SVGAGI. The CDR3 DNA is TGTGCCAGCAGTTACCCTGGACAGGGAAACGATGAGCAGTTCTTC. This encodes CASSYPGQGNDEQFF.

This clonotype has ten or more counts. This rearrangement joins TRBV12-3 or TRBV12-4 to TRBJ2-4, with 12 positions matching TRBD1. This CDR3 is 17 amino acids long. The J segment lost 0 bases and the V segment lost 2 bases, leaving 2 bases of the junction unmatched. The CDR3 reads CASSLTGQGAAKNIQYF. The CDR3 DNA reads as TGTGCCAGCAGTTTAACGGGACAGGGGGCAGCCAAAAACATTCAGTACTTC.

Note on this clonotype: A much larger clone differs from this one at a single base, so this may be a read error. This chain joins TRBV10-3 and TRBJ1-1; TRBD1 matches at 9 bases. With 10 bases clipped from V and 11 bases from J, the junction kept 8 bases outside the gene matches. Germline V gene sequence: CDR1 ENHRY, CDR2 SYGVKD. This CDR3 is built from 11 residues. Here the CDR3 reads CATGQGSEAFF. CDR3 bases: TGTGCCACTGGACAGGGGTCGGAGGCTTTCTTT.

A word on this clonotype: Its ends do not fully match the called genes, so a read error is possible. The rearrangement uses TRBV7-9 and TRBJ1-2, with unresolved D. The CDR3 contains 15 residues. The V gene's germline CDR1 is SEHNR and CDR2 FQNEAQ (reference sequence). The CDR3 bases are TGTGCCGGCAGCCTCACCCTGCAGGCCGGCTATGGCTACACCTTC. Amino acid sequence: CAGSLTLQAGYGYTF.

There are a few counts of this clonotype. The genes are TRBV24-1 and TRBJ2-7; 7 bases match TRBD2. The CDR3 is 14 amino acids. Germline trimming cut 4 bases from V and 4 bases from J; bases unmatched to any gene: 6. Germline V gives CDR1 KGHDR, CDR2 SFDVKD. The CDR3 region is CATSDSSGVYEQYF. CDR3 coding DNA: TGTGCCACCAGTGACTCCAGCGGGGTTTACGAGCAGTACTTC.

This clonotype showed up many times. The junction departs from germline at one end; a sequencing error may be responsible. V is TRBV6-2 or TRBV6-3 and J is TRBJ1-5; weak D call: TRBD1 (5 bases). The germline CDR1 and CDR2 sequences are MNHEY and SVGEGT. The CDR3 consists of 14 residues. The CDR3 here is CASSTPGTDHPQHF. CDR3 in DNA: TGTGCCAGCAGTACGCCCGGGACTGATCACCCCCAGCATTTT.

The chain employs TRBV10-2 and TRBJ2-5; TRBD1 matches 7 bases. The V gene's germline CDR1 is WSHSY and CDR2 SAAADI. The CDR3 has 15 amino acids. V trimming: 2 bases; J trimming: 2 bases; junction bases outside the gene matches: 5. The CDR3 sequence is CASSEASRGQETQYF. CDR3 bases: TGCGCCAGCAGTGAGGCGAGCAGGGGGCAAGAGACCCAGTACTTC.